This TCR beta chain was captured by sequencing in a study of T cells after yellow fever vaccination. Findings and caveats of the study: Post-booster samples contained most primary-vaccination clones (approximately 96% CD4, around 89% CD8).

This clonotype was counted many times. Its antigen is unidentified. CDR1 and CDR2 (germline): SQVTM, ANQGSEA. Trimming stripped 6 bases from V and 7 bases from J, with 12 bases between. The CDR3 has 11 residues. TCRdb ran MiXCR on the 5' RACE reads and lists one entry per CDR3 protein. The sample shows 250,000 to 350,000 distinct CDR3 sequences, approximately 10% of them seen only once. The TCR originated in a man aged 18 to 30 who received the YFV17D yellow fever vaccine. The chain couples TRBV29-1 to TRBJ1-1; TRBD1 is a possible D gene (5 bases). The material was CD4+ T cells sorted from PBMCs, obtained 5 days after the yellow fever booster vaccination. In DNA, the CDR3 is TGCAGCGTCAGGGCGGGCTATGAAGCTTTCTTT. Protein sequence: CSVRAGYEAFF.